The rows below give T cell receptor beta chains drawn from one sample of a study of T cell changes during pregnancy in multiple sclerosis. Clones were sequenced by immunoSEQ multiplex PCR, and TCRdb holds only the in-frame ones, with some missing. The sample holds 70,000 to 100,000 clones, 90% to 95% seen once. Source: peripheral blood, taken in the third trimester of pregnancy. Receptor source: a female donor with multiple sclerosis, enrolled in a pregnancy study. The CDR3 runs from the conserved cysteine through the conserved F or W. D genes are given only for firm matches. Rows may omit the clone size; those that give it use once, few, many or a size class.

d_gene,v_gene,abundance,j_gene,CDR3aa,CDR3nt
TRBD1,TRBV29-1,-,TRBJ1-2,CSASGQTNYGYTF,TGCAGCGCTTCGGGACAGACAAACTATGGCTACACCTTC
TRBD2,TRBV5-8,-,TRBJ2-5,CASSFSGRNRGTQYF,TGTGCCAGCAGCTTTAGCGGGAGGAACCGGGGGACCCAGTACTTC
TRBD2,TRBV15,-,TRBJ2-3,CATSREAGDGPDTQYF,TGTGCCACCAGCAGAGAAGCGGGAGACGGCCCAGATACGCAGTATTTT
-,TRBV19,-,TRBJ2-7,CASSTQGRAHEQYF,TGTGCCAGTAGTACACAGGGACGGGCCCACGAGCAGTACTTC
TRBD1,TRBV28,once,TRBJ2-7,CASSFGTGVYEQYF,TGTGCCAGCAGTTTTGGGACAGGGGTCTACGAGCAGTACTTC
TRBD2,TRBV5-5,-,TRBJ2-1,CASSLSSGSHNEQFF,TGTGCCAGCAGCTTGTCTAGCGGGAGCCACAATGAGCAGTTCTTC
TRBD2,TRBV7-6,-,TRBJ2-7,CASSGGGEQYF,TGTGCCAGCAGCGGGGGGGGCGAGCAGTACTTC
-,TRBV7-9,-,TRBJ1-1,CASSRVRMNTEAFF,TGTGCCAGCAGTCGGGTTAGGATGAACACTGAAGCTTTCTTT
-,TRBV19,few,TRBJ2-7,CASSPGTHTYEQYF,TGTGCCAGTAGTCCAGGGACACATACCTACGAGCAGTACTTC
-,TRBV7-9,-,TRBJ1-2,CASSITNYGYTF,TGTGCCAGCAGCATAACTAACTATGGCTACACCTTC
TRBD1,TRBV5-1,-,TRBJ1-1,CATTGTGNGNTEAFF,TGCGCCACCACCGGGACAGGCAACGGTAACACTGAAGCTTTCTTT
-,TRBV9,-,TRBJ2-2,CASSVGGQTYTGELFF,TGTGCCAGCAGCGTGGGGGGACAGACCTACACCGGGGAGCTGTTTTTT
TRBD2,TRBV11-2,-,TRBJ2-1,CASSLDPGGRANYEQFF,TGTGCCAGCAGCTTAGACCCGGGCGGGAGGGCCAACTATGAGCAGTTCTTC
TRBD1,TRBV4-1,-,TRBJ2-7,CASSQVFDRGDREQYF,TGCGCCAGCAGCCAAGTCTTTGACAGGGGAGACCGCGAGCAGTACTTC
-,TRBV5-1,-,TRBJ2-6,CASRQPGEPSLMDSGANVLTF,TGCGCCAGCAGACAGCCGGGAGAGCCAAGCCTCATGGACTCTGGGGCCAACGTCCTGACTTTC
TRBD2,TRBV9,-,TRBJ2-3,CASSGGLAADTQYF,TGTGCCAGCAGCGGGGGACTAGCGGCAGATACGCAGTATTTT
TRBD2,TRBV2,-,TRBJ2-5,CASTSGREGTQYF,TGTGCCAGCACAAGCGGGAGAGAGGGGACCCAGTACTTC
TRBD2,TRBV9,-,TRBJ2-3,CASSVESDVGGRASDTQYF,TGTGCCAGCAGCGTAGAGTCTGATGTGGGCGGGAGGGCCTCAGATACGCAGTATTTT
TRBD2,TRBV6-1,-,TRBJ2-5,CASSRGLDQETQYF,TGTGCCAGCAGTAGGGGACTAGATCAAGAGACCCAGTACTTC
TRBD2,TRBV11-2,few,TRBJ2-7,CASSISGRGYEQYF,TGTGCCAGCAGCATAAGCGGGAGGGGTTACGAGCAGTACTTC
-,TRBV28,-,TRBJ2-7,CASSLIGPSSYEQYF,TGTGCCAGCAGTTTAATTGGGCCGAGCTCCTACGAGCAGTACTTC
-,TRBV7-3,-,TRBJ1-1,CASSLTIRDTEAFF,TGTGCCAGCAGCTTAACTATCCGTGACACTGAAGCTTTCTTT
-,TRBV7-9,-,TRBJ2-7,CASSFSGQRGYEQYF,TGTGCCAGCAGCTTTTCAGGGCAAAGGGGCTACGAGCAGTACTTC
-,TRBV7-9,-,TRBJ1-1,CASSFPTGNTEAFF,TGTGCCAGCAGCTTCCCGACAGGGAACACTGAAGCTTTCTTT
TRBD2,TRBV4-2,once,TRBJ2-3,CASTLTSGLRSDTQYF,TGTGCCAGCACCTTGACTAGCGGGCTCAGATCAGATACGCAGTATTTT
-,TRBV19,-,TRBJ1-1,CASTTSGSSNTEAFF,TGTGCCAGTACCACGTCCGGGTCTTCGAACACTGAAGCTTTCTTT
-,TRBV4-3,-,TRBJ2-1,CASSQRGYEQFF,TGCGCCAGCAGCCAGAGGGGGTATGAGCAGTTCTTC
TRBD2,TRBV7-8,-,TRBJ2-7,CASSLVPPMGGRIYEQYF,TGTGCCAGCAGCTTAGTGCCCCCAATGGGCGGGAGGATCTACGAGCAGTACTTC
TRBD1,TRBV28,-,TRBJ1-2,CASRPDRAYGYTF,TGTGCCAGCAGGCCTGACAGGGCGTATGGCTACACCTTC
TRBD1,TRBV7-2,once,TRBJ1-3,CASSPQTGVGNTIYF,TGTGCCAGCAGCCCACAGACAGGGGTTGGAAACACCATATATTTT
-,TRBV28,-,TRBJ2-6,CASIQAGRGNSGANVLTF,TGTGCCAGCATACAAGCGGGCAGGGGGAACTCTGGGGCCAACGTCCTGACTTTC
-,TRBV19,-,TRBJ2-7,CASSASIREYEQYF,TGTGCCAGTAGTGCCAGTATCCGTGAATACGAGCAGTACTTC
TRBD1,TRBV27,-,TRBJ2-6,CASSLTRTGSGANVLTF,TGTGCCAGCAGTTTAACACGGACAGGGTCAGGGGCCAACGTCCTGACTTTC
TRBD2,TRBV4-1,-,TRBJ2-5,CASSQRGGSGTQETQYF,TGCGCCAGCAGCCAAAGAGGTGGTAGCGGGACCCAAGAGACCCAGTACTTC
-,TRBV28,-,TRBJ2-6,CASSPMGGPSGANVLTF,TGTGCCAGCAGTCCCATGGGCGGGCCCTCTGGGGCCAACGTCCTGACTTTC
TRBD1,TRBV14,-,TRBJ2-7,CASSQTGTGVYEQYF,TGTGCCAGCAGCCAAACCGGGACAGGGGTCTACGAGCAGTACTTC
TRBD2,TRBV5-1,-,TRBJ2-1,CASSLTSGRKHEQFF,TGCGCCAGCAGCTTGACTAGCGGGAGGAAGCATGAGCAGTTCTTC
TRBD1,TRBV19,few,TRBJ1-1,CATGQGRTEAFF,TGTGCCACAGGACAGGGACGGACTGAAGCTTTCTTT
-,TRBV27,-,TRBJ2-7,CASSFRARVLTYEQYF,TGTGCCAGCAGTTTCCGGGCCAGGGTCCTTACCTACGAGCAGTACTTC
TRBD2,TRBV27,-,TRBJ2-1,CASRPGTSGGRGEQFF,TGTGCCAGCAGACCGGGGACTAGCGGGGGTCGTGGTGAGCAGTTCTTC
TRBD2,TRBV5-1,-,TRBJ2-3,CASSGTSSTDTQYF,TGCGCCAGCAGTGGGACTAGCTCGACAGATACGCAGTATTTT
-,TRBV28,-,TRBJ1-5,CASSQGQNNQPQHF,TGTGCCAGCAGCCAGGGACAAAACAATCAGCCCCAGCATTTT
TRBD1,TRBV11-2,-,TRBJ2-5,CASSSPPGQAYQETQYF,TGTGCCAGCAGCTCGCCCCCGGGACAGGCGTACCAAGAGACCCAGTACTTC
-,TRBV6-6,-,TRBJ2-5,CASSYTGDQETQYF,TGTGCCAGCAGTTATACGGGGGACCAAGAGACCCAGTACTTC
-,TRBV5-1,-,TRBJ2-5,CASSFSGAAGETQYF,TGCGCCAGCAGCTTCTCAGGGGCCGCTGGGGAGACCCAGTACTTC
TRBD1,TRBV7-2,-,TRBJ1-1,CASSLTGGPDTEAFF,TGTGCCAGCAGCTTGACAGGGGGGCCGGACACTGAAGCTTTCTTT
TRBD2,TRBV6-5,-,TRBJ2-1,CASKLAGVVFNEQFF,TGTGCCAGCAAGCTAGCGGGAGTAGTTTTTAATGAGCAGTTCTTC
-,TRBV28,-,TRBJ2-7,CASSLTYFPYEQYF,TGTGCCAGCAGTTTGACATACTTCCCCTACGAGCAGTACTTC
TRBD1,TRBV30,-,TRBJ1-3,CAWSFRDRGLLGNTIYF,TGTGCCTGGAGCTTCCGGGACAGGGGGCTATTAGGAAACACCATATATTTT
TRBD2,TRBV2,-,TRBJ2-2,CASSLGLASGELFF,TGTGCCAGCAGTCTCGGACTAGCCTCCGGGGAGCTGTTTTTT
-,TRBV19,once,TRBJ1-4,CASRIAGGANEKLFF,TGTGCCAGCAGAATCGCCGGCGGGGCTAATGAAAAACTGTTTTTT
-,TRBV7-8,-,TRBJ2-1,CASSSLAVRNNEQFF,TGTGCCAGCAGCTCATTAGCGGTAAGGAACAATGAGCAGTTCTTC
-,TRBV28,-,TRBJ1-2,CASSFQRGANYGYTF,TGTGCCAGCAGTTTTCAGCGGGGGGCGAACTATGGCTACACCTTC
-,TRBV7-3,once,TRBJ2-3,CASSFVGTDTQYF,TGTGCCAGCAGCTTTGTAGGCACAGATACGCAGTATTTT
-,TRBV18,-,TRBJ2-3,CASSTSGLRTDTQYF,TGTGCCAGCTCGACATCAGGGCTCAGGACAGATACGCAGTATTTT
TRBD1,TRBV5-4,once,TRBJ1-1,CASSARTGSTEAFF,TGTGCCAGCAGCGCAAGGACAGGGTCGACTGAAGCTTTCTTT
-,TRBV6-5,-,TRBJ1-1,CASRQTGWTYEAFF,TGTGCCAGCAGACAAACAGGGTGGACTTATGAAGCTTTCTTT
TRBD2,TRBV7-6,-,TRBJ2-1,CASSSLAGVGQFF,TGTGCCAGCAGCTCCCTAGCGGGGGTGGGGCAGTTCTTC
TRBD2,TRBV27,-,TRBJ2-1,CASATSSGPYNEQFF,TGTGCCAGCGCAACTTCTAGCGGGCCATACAATGAGCAGTTCTTC